This is a list of T cell receptor beta chains from one sample in a study of CD8 T cells in Susac syndrome. TCRdb analysed the immunoSEQ multiplex PCR reads with MiXCR anew, one entry per CDR3 protein. The sample has 100,000 or so distinct CDR3 sequences, about nine tenths seen once. Sequences were obtained from CD8+ T cells from PBMCs. Source of these receptors: a human donor in good health. CDR3s include the opening cysteine and the closing phenylalanine or tryptophan. The D gene is left open where the match is weak. Not all rows give a size; the values are once, few, many and, for expanded clones, a class.

j_call v_call clone_size d_call cdr3_aa cdr3_nt
TRBJ2-7 TRBV11-2 NA TRBD1 CASSKDRLYEQYF TGTGCCAGCAGCAAGGACAGGCTCTACGAGCAGTACTTC
TRBJ1-5 TRBV18 NA NA CASSPGSSRGNQPQHF TGTGCCAGCTCACCAGGTAGTAGTAGGGGGAATCAGCCCCAGCATTTT
TRBJ2-1 TRBV5-1 NA NA CASSSRPPDNEQFF TGCGCCAGCAGCTCCAGGCCCCCTGACAATGAGCAGTTCTTC
TRBJ1-2 TRBV5-1 NA TRBD1 CASSLAGQSNYGYTF TGCGCCAGCAGCTTGGCGGGACAGTCAAACTATGGCTACACCTTC
TRBJ2-1 TRBV13 NA TRBD2 CASSSGLAINEQFF TGTGCCAGCAGCTCGGGACTAGCGATCAATGAGCAGTTCTTC
TRBJ1-1 TRBV7-9 NA NA CASSSQGDGHTEAFF TGTGCCAGCAGCTCCCAGGGTGATGGGCACACTGAAGCTTTCTTT
TRBJ1-2 TRBV4-1 NA NA CASRGANYGYTF TGCGCCAGCAGGGGAGCTAACTATGGCTACACCTTC
TRBJ2-3 TRBV7-9 NA NA CASSLSGFSDTQYF TGTGCCAGCAGCTTAAGTGGGTTCAGCGATACGCAGTATTTT
TRBJ2-2 TRBV19 NA TRBD1 CASRDRDFAGELFF TGTGCCAGCCGGGACAGGGACTTCGCCGGGGAGCTGTTTTTT
TRBJ1-6 TRBV12-3/TRBV12-4 NA TRBD1 CASSLGQGAGNSPLHF TGTGCCAGCAGTTTAGGACAGGGGGCGGGCAATTCACCCCTCCACTTT
TRBJ2-7 TRBV15 NA NA CATSNKRVGEQYF TGTGCCACCAGTAACAAGCGGGTGGGCGAGCAGTACTTC
TRBJ2-1 TRBV9 NA NA CASSPPGQSYNEQFF TGTGCCAGCAGCCCCCCAGGACAGTCTTACAATGAGCAGTTCTTC
TRBJ2-3 TRBV19 NA TRBD1 CASKGRGFPDTQYF TGTGCCAGTAAGGGCAGGGGGTTTCCAGATACGCAGTATTTT
TRBJ1-2 TRBV12-3/TRBV12-4 NA NA CASSPNGSGGYTF TGTGCCAGCAGCCCTAACGGGTCGGGTGGCTACACCTTC
TRBJ1-6 TRBV7-9 NA NA CASSRTGTNSPLHF TGTGCCAGCAGCCGAACAGGGACAAATTCACCCCTCCACTTT
TRBJ2-1 TRBV7-9 NA TRBD1 CASSVRQGVSNNEQFF TGTGCCAGCAGCGTACGACAGGGGGTATCAAACAATGAGCAGTTCTTC
TRBJ2-7 TRBV5-1 NA NA CASSYRQASSYEQYF TGCGCCAGCAGCTACCGACAGGCCAGCTCCTACGAGCAGTACTTC
TRBJ2-1 TRBV3-1 NA NA CASSQDTGNEQFF TGTGCCAGCAGCCAAGATACAGGCAATGAGCAGTTCTTC
TRBJ1-6 TRBV19 NA TRBD1 CASSPDRGYNSPLHF TGTGCCAGTAGCCCAGACAGGGGTTACAATTCACCCCTCCACTTT
TRBJ2-2 TRBV7-3 once NA CASSLIASLYGGELFF TGTGCCAGCAGCTTAATAGCCTCCCTCTACGGGGGGGAGCTGTTTTTT
TRBJ2-2 TRBV6-2/TRBV6-3 NA NA CASSGGTHTGELFF TGTGCCAGCAGTGGCGGGACGCACACCGGGGAGCTGTTTTTT
TRBJ2-6 TRBV6-5 NA NA CASSYSSYRTSGANVLTF TGTGCCAGCAGTTACTCGAGCTATCGGACCTCTGGGGCCAACGTCCTGACTTTC
TRBJ1-6 TRBV7-3 NA TRBD1 CASSLGTGSNSPLHF TGTGCCAGCAGCTTAGGGACAGGGAGTAATTCACCCCTCCACTTT
TRBJ2-5 TRBV5-1 NA NA CASSFELETQYF TGCGCCAGCAGCTTTGAATTGGAGACCCAGTACTTC
TRBJ1-2 TRBV14 NA NA CASSQEAGPNYGYTF TGTGCCAGCAGCCAAGAAGCCGGGCCTAACTATGGCTACACCTTC
TRBJ2-6 TRBV7-2 NA TRBD2 CAITPSDGGGSGANVLTF TGTGCCATAACACCTTCGGATGGGGGGGGATCTGGGGCCAACGTCCTGACTTTC
TRBJ1-1 TRBV19 NA NA CASSTSLGGTEAFF TGTGCCAGTAGTACAAGTCTAGGTGGGACTGAAGCTTTCTTT
TRBJ1-2 TRBV5-4 NA NA CASSLAFQGTGNGYTF TGTGCCAGCAGCTTGGCCTTTCAAGGCACGGGGAATGGCTACACCTTC
TRBJ1-1 TRBV5-4 NA TRBD1 CASSSGQTPNTEAFF TGTGCCAGCAGCTCGGGACAGACGCCGAACACTGAAGCTTTCTTT
TRBJ2-1 TRBV7-2 once NA CACGGSAYNEQFF TGTGCCTGTGGGGGCTCGGCCTACAATGAGCAGTTCTTC
TRBJ1-1 TRBV18 NA TRBD1 CASSPNRDSEAFF TGTGCCAGCTCACCAAACCGGGACAGTGAAGCTTTCTTT
TRBJ2-3 TRBV7-6 NA NA CASSRRRGEDTQYF TGTGCCAGCAGCCGCCGGAGAGGAGAAGATACGCAGTATTTT
TRBJ2-3 TRBV5-4 NA NA CASSLDSGGADTQYF TGTGCCAGCAGCTTAGACTCAGGAGGAGCAGATACGCAGTATTTT
TRBJ1-1 TRBV5-1 NA NA CASSLVGQAFF TGCGCCAGCAGCTTAGTCGGTCAGGCTTTCTTT
TRBJ2-1 TRBV4-3 NA NA CASSQDPLGSGNEQFF TGCGCCAGCAGCCAAGATCCACTAGGTAGTGGCAATGAGCAGTTCTTC
TRBJ2-3 TRBV3-1 NA NA CASSRYSGVINTDTQYF TGTGCCAGCAGCCGGTACAGTGGGGTCATCAACACAGATACGCAGTATTTT
TRBJ2-7 TRBV19 few TRBD2 CASRVEAGAYEQYF TGTGCCAGTAGGGTCGAAGCGGGAGCCTACGAGCAGTACTTC
TRBJ2-1 TRBV5-6 NA NA CASSFSSRDRTVDEQFF TGTGCCAGCAGTTTTAGCTCCCGGGACCGTACCGTCGACGAGCAGTTCTTC
TRBJ2-5 TRBV13 once TRBD1 CASSLWDRAGETQYF TGTGCCAGCAGCCTCTGGGACAGGGCTGGAGAGACCCAGTACTTC
TRBJ2-2 TRBV15 NA NA CATSREGYTGELFF TGTGCCACCAGCAGAGAGGGATACACCGGGGAGCTGTTTTTT